This T cell receptor (beta chain) was profiled in a study of OX40 agonist ivuxolimab in advanced cancers. At the level of the study: Patients were given ivuxolimab, an antibody that agonizes OX40 (CD134).

Clones were read by immunoSEQ multiplex PCR, and TCRdb kept only the in-frame ones, dropping some. The sample includes about 16,000 clones, 84% seen only once; the top ten take 72%. The timepoints at which blood was sampled were baseline, cycle 4 day 1, and cycle 7 day 1. Germline CDR1 reads SGHAT; CDR2 reads FQNNGV. The CDR3 consists of 14 residues. V shed 4 bases and J shed 3 bases, with 13 bases lying between them. The sequencing used CD4+ or CD8+ T cells sorted from blood, collected in a trial of the OX40 agonist ivuxolimab. This receptor was taken from an adult with an advanced solid tumor such as melanoma, head and neck, liver or kidney cancer. V and J are TRBV11-2 and TRBJ2-7, with TRBD1 as a possible D gene (6 bases). The CDR3 spells CASSSTGNRYEQYF. The CDR3 coding sequence is TGTGCCAGCAGCTCAACAGGGAACCGCTACGAGCAGTACTTC.